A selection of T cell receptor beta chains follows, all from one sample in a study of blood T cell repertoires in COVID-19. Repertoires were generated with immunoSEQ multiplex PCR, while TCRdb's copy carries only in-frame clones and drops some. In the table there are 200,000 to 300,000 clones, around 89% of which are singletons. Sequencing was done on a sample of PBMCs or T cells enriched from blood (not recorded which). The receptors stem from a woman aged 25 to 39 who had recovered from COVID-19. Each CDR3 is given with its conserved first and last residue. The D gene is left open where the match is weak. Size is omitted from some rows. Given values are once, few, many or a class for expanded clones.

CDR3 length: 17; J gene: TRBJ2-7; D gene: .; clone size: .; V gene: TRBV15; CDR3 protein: CATSRGFQEYPSYEQYF; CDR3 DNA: TGTGCCACCAGCAGAGGGTTTCAAGAGTATCCTTCCTACGAGCAGTACTTC
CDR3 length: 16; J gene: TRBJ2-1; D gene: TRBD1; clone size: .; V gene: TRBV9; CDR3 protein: CASSSAGGQGLDEQFF; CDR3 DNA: TGTGCCAGCAGCTCAGCTGGAGGACAGGGTCTTGATGAGCAGTTCTTC
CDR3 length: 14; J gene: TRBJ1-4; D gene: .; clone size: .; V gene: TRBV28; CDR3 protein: CASSFVGLGEKLFF; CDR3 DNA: TGTGCCAGCAGTTTTGTGGGCCTGGGTGAAAAACTGTTTTTT
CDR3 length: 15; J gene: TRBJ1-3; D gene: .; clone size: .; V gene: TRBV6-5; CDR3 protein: CASSRGVASGNTIYF; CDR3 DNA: TGTGCCAGCAGTCGGGGGGTGGCCTCTGGAAACACCATATATTTT
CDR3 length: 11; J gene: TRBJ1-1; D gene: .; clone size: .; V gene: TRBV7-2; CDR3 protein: CASSLNTEAFF; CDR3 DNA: TGTGCCAGCAGCCTTAACACTGAAGCTTTCTTT
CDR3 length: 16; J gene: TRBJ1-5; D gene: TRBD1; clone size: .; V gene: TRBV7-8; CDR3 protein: CASSLAPGGGNQPQHF; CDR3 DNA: TGTGCCAGCAGCTTAGCCCCAGGGGGTGGGAATCAGCCCCAGCATTTT
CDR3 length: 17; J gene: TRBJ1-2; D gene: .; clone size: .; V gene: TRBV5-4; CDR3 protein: CASSLVLAADLNYGYTF; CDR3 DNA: TGTGCCAGCAGCTTGGTATTGGCAGCGGATCTTAACTATGGCTACACCTTC
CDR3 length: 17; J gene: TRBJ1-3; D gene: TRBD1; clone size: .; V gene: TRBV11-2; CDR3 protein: CASSLDHQGASGNTIYF; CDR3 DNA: TGTGCCAGCAGCTTAGATCATCAGGGGGCCTCTGGAAACACCATATATTTT
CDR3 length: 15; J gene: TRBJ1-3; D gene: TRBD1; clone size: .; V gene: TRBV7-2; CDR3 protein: CASSLGQFSGNTIYF; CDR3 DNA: TGTGCCAGCAGCTTGGGACAGTTCTCTGGAAACACCATATATTTT
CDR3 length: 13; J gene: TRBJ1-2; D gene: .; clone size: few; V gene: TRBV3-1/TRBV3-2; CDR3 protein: CASSQGQVHGYTF; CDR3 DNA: TGTGCCAGCAGCCAAGGGCAGGTCCATGGCTACACCTTC
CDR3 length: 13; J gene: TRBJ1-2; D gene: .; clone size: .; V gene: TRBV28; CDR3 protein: CASRHTSNYGYTF; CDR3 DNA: TGTGCCAGCAGACACACAAGTAACTATGGCTACACCTTC
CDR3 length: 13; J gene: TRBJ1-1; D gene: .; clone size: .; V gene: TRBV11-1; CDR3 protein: CASSRELNTEAFF; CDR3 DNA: TGTGCCAGCAGCCGGGAGTTGAACACTGAAGCTTTCTTT
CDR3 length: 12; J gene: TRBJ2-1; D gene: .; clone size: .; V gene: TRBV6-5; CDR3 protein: CASQTAYNEQFF; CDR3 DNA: TGTGCCAGCCAGACAGCCTACAATGAGCAGTTCTTC
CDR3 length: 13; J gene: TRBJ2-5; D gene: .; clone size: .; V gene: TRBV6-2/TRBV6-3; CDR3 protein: CASSYDRKETQYF; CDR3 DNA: TGTGCCAGCAGTTACGACAGAAAAGAGACCCAGTACTTC
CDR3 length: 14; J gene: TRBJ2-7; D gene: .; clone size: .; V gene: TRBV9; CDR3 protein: CASSNTSGGREQYF; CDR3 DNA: TGTGCCAGCAGCAATACGTCCGGGGGAAGGGAGCAGTACTTC
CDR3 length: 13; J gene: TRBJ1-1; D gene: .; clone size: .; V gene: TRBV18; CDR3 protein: CASSLTGVTEAFF; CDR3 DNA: TGTGCCAGCTCACTGACGGGGGTTACTGAAGCTTTCTTT
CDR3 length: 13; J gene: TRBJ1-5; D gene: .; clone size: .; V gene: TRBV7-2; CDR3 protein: CASSLGGYQPQHF; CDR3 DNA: TGTGCCAGCAGCTTAGGCGGCTATCAGCCCCAGCATTTT
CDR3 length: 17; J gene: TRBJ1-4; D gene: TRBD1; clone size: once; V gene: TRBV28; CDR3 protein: CASTIGGAGQGPEKLFF; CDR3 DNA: TGTGCCAGCACCATAGGGGGCGCGGGACAGGGCCCAGAAAAACTGTTTTTT
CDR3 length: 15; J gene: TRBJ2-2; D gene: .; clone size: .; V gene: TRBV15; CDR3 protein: CATSRDKRNTGELFF; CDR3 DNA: TGTGCCACCAGCAGAGATAAGAGGAACACCGGGGAGCTGTTTTTT
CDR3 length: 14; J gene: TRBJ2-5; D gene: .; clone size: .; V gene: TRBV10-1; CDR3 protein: CASSESYRTETQYF; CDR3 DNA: TGCGCCAGCAGTGAGTCGTACAGGACGGAGACCCAGTACTTC
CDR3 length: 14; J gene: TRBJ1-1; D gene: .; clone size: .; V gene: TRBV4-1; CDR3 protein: CASSQDVRDTEAFF; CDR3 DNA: TGCGCCAGCAGCCAAGATGTTCGGGACACTGAAGCTTTCTTT
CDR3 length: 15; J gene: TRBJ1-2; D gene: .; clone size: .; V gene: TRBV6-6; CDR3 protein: CASSYRSVIGYGYTF; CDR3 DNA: TGTGCCAGCAGTTATAGGAGTGTGATAGGTTATGGCTACACCTTC
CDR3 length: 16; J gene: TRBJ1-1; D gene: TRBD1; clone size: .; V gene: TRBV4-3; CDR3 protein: CASSQETKGAGTEAFF; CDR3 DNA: TGCGCCAGCAGCCAAGAGACCAAGGGGGCAGGCACTGAAGCTTTCTTT
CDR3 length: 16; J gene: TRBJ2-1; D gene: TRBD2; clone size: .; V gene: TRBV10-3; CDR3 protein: CAISGGSGSSSNEQFF; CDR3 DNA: TGTGCCATCAGTGGGGGTAGCGGGAGCTCGAGCAATGAGCAGTTCTTC
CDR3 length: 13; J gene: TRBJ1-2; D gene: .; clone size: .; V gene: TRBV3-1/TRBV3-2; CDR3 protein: CASSRPNLREYTF; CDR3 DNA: TGTGCCAGCAGCCGTCCGAACCTTAGGGAGTACACCTTC
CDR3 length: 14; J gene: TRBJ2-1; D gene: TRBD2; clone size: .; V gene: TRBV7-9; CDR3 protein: CASRGTSGRSEQFF; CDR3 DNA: TGTGCCAGCAGGGGGACTAGCGGGAGAAGTGAGCAGTTCTTC
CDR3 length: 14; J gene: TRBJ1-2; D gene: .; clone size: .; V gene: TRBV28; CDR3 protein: CASVGGPLGYGYTF; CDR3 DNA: TGTGCCAGCGTGGGAGGGCCGCTTGGTTATGGCTACACCTTC